The T cell receptor beta chain described here comes from a study of cytomegalovirus exposure and HLA in healthy donors. A note on this clone: Antigen specificity is unknown.

Amplification used 60 Vbeta primers and 13 Jbeta primers. Data came from immunoSEQ multiplex PCR; TCRdb stores just in-frame clones and leaves some out. The sample includes 100,000 to 150,000 clones, around four fifths of them seen just once. The CDR3 totals 15 residues. Germline V lookup: CDR1 MGHRA, CDR2 YSYEKL. Trimming stripped 0 bases from V and 3 bases from J, with 11 bases between. Findings and limits, study-wide: Follow-up analysis later connected one missense variant in DCLRE1C with trimming of TCR beta V- and J-genes.

The rearrangement links TRBV4-1 to TRBJ1-2; a weak D match, TRBD1 (5 bases). This clonotype was obtained from a woman between 40 and 55 years old in good health and CMV-seropositive. The material sequenced was PBMCs. CDR3 DNA: TGCGCCAGCAGCCAAGATACGGGCAGGGACTATGGCTACACCTTC. Translation: CASSQDTGRDYGYTF.